This T cell receptor (beta chain) was documented in a study of OX40 agonist ivuxolimab in advanced cancers. Study in general: The diagnoses of dose-escalation patients were hepatocellular carcinoma, melanoma, renal cell or head and neck cancer. The mean age was approximately 56 years, ranging from 23 to 79, with 80% to 85% of participants male.

Between the trimmed V and J ends, which lost 2 bases and 2 bases, there was a span of 7 bases. The CDR3 runs to 13 residues. The V gene's germline CDR1 is MNHNY and CDR2 SVGAGI (reference sequence). TCRdb keeps only in-frame clones here, not all; method: immunoSEQ multiplex PCR. Of some 21,000 clones in the sample, about three quarters were seen once. Findings and limits, study-wide: More expanded clones were found, on average, in CD8+ than in CD4+ T cells. CD4+ and CD8+ T cells in blood underwent clonal expansion by week 6 at 0.1 to 3.0 mg/kg.

A remark on this clone: What it binds is unknown.

Sequences were derived from CD4+ or CD8+ T cells sorted from blood, sampled in a trial of the OX40 agonist ivuxolimab. This TCR came from an adult with an advanced solid tumor such as melanoma, head and neck, liver or kidney cancer. The genes are TRBV6-6 and TRBJ2-7; no definite D call. In nucleotides, the CDR3 is TGTGCCAGCAGTTACGGGGTCACCTACGAGCAGTACTTC. It is translated as CASSYGVTYEQYF.